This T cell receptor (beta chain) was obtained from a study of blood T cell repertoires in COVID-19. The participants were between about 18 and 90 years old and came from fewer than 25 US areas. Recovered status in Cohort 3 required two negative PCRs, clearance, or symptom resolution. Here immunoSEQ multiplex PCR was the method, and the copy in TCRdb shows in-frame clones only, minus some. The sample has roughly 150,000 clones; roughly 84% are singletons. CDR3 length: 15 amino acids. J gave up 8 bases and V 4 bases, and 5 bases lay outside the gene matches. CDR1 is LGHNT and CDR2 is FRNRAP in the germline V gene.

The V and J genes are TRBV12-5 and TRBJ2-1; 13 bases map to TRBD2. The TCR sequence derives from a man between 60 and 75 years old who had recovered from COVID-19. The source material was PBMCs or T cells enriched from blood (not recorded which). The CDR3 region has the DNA TGTGCTAGTGGTTCTAGGACTAGCGGGAGCCATGAGCAGTTCTTC. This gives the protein CASGSRTSGSHEQFF.